This is a list of T cell receptor beta chains from one sample in a study of blood T cell repertoires in COVID-19. Sequenced by immunoSEQ multiplex PCR; TCRdb stores in-frame clones only, minus some. The repertoire has 190,000 or so clones, around 80% of them found once; the top ten carry approximately 13%. The sequencing input was peripheral blood. The receptors derive from a man over 45 who had recovered from COVID-19. CDR3s include the opening cysteine and the closing phenylalanine or tryptophan. The order of the fields is CDR3 DNA, CDR3 protein, V gene, clone size, D gene, J gene. The D gene is left open where the match is weak. Rows may omit the clone size; those that give it use once, few, many or a size class.

CDR3nt: TGTGCCAGCAGTTTAAAAGGAGCTGACTACGAGCAGTACTTC
CDR3aa: CASSLKGADYEQYF
v_gene: TRBV28
abundance: NA
d_gene: NA
j_gene: TRBJ2-7

CDR3nt: TGTGCCAGCAGCGGGCGGGGCAGTAACAATGAGCAGTTCTTC
CDR3aa: CASSGRGSNNEQFF
v_gene: TRBV21-1
abundance: NA
d_gene: NA
j_gene: TRBJ2-1

CDR3nt: TGTGCCAGCAGCGCACAGGGATCACCCCTCCACTTT
CDR3aa: CASSAQGSPLHF
v_gene: TRBV9
abundance: NA
d_gene: NA
j_gene: TRBJ1-6

CDR3nt: TGTGCCAGTAGTATCCGTAGCGGGAGGGGGCACAATGAGCAGTTCTTC
CDR3aa: CASSIRSGRGHNEQFF
v_gene: TRBV19
abundance: NA
d_gene: TRBD2
j_gene: TRBJ2-1

CDR3nt: TGTGCCACCAGTGATGCGGGACTAGCGGGTACCTACAATGAGCAGTTCTTC
CDR3aa: CATSDAGLAGTYNEQFF
v_gene: TRBV24-1
abundance: once
d_gene: TRBD2
j_gene: TRBJ2-1

CDR3nt: TGTGCCAGTAGCACGCGCGGGACAGGAACCGGGAGCAATCAGCCCCAGCATTTT
CDR3aa: CASSTRGTGTGSNQPQHF
v_gene: TRBV19
abundance: NA
d_gene: TRBD1
j_gene: TRBJ1-5

CDR3nt: TGTGCCAGCACCCTAGCGGGGCCAAATGAGCAGTTCTTC
CDR3aa: CASTLAGPNEQFF
v_gene: TRBV7-2
abundance: NA
d_gene: TRBD2
j_gene: TRBJ2-1

CDR3nt: TGTGCCAGCGCCCGCGGACTAGACGGCTACGAGCAGTACTTC
CDR3aa: CASARGLDGYEQYF
v_gene: TRBV2
abundance: NA
d_gene: TRBD2
j_gene: TRBJ2-7

CDR3nt: TGTGCCAGCAGTGACCCCGGGACTAGCGGGCCCTGGGATGAGCAGTTCTTC
CDR3aa: CASSDPGTSGPWDEQFF
v_gene: TRBV25-1
abundance: NA
d_gene: TRBD2
j_gene: TRBJ2-1

CDR3nt: TGCAGTGCTTCCGGTCGATACGAGCAGTACTTC
CDR3aa: CSASGRYEQYF
v_gene: TRBV20-1
abundance: once
d_gene: NA
j_gene: TRBJ2-7

CDR3nt: TGTGCCAGCAGCCAAGATCCAGAATTCTATGGCTACACCTTC
CDR3aa: CASSQDPEFYGYTF
v_gene: TRBV3-1/TRBV3-2
abundance: NA
d_gene: NA
j_gene: TRBJ1-2

CDR3nt: TGTGCCAGCAGCCCTAATCTAGATCAGCCCCAGCATTTT
CDR3aa: CASSPNLDQPQHF
v_gene: TRBV2
abundance: NA
d_gene: NA
j_gene: TRBJ1-5

CDR3nt: TGTGCCAGTAGCAGAGGCACTAGCACAGATACGCAGTATTTT
CDR3aa: CASSRGTSTDTQYF
v_gene: TRBV6-5
abundance: NA
d_gene: NA
j_gene: TRBJ2-3

CDR3nt: TGTGCCAGCAGATCTGCGGGAGGGGACAATGAGCAGTTCTTC
CDR3aa: CASRSAGGDNEQFF
v_gene: TRBV2
abundance: NA
d_gene: TRBD2
j_gene: TRBJ2-1

CDR3nt: TGTGCCAGCTCAGTAGCGGGACTAGGATACGAGCAGTACTTC
CDR3aa: CASSVAGLGYEQYF
v_gene: TRBV18
abundance: few
d_gene: TRBD2
j_gene: TRBJ2-7

CDR3nt: TGTGCCACCAGTGACCCTCCCGGGACTAGCGGGAGAGGTTCCTACAATGAGCAGTTCTTC
CDR3aa: CATSDPPGTSGRGSYNEQFF
v_gene: TRBV24-1
abundance: NA
d_gene: TRBD2
j_gene: TRBJ2-1

CDR3nt: TGCGCCAGCAGCCGATCAACCCGGGGAGGCGACACTGAAGCTTTCTTT
CDR3aa: CASSRSTRGGDTEAFF
v_gene: TRBV4-3
abundance: NA
d_gene: NA
j_gene: TRBJ1-1

CDR3nt: TGTGCCAGCAGTGACTTAAACATTCAGTACTTC
CDR3aa: CASSDLNIQYF
v_gene: TRBV3-1/TRBV3-2
abundance: NA
d_gene: NA
j_gene: TRBJ2-4